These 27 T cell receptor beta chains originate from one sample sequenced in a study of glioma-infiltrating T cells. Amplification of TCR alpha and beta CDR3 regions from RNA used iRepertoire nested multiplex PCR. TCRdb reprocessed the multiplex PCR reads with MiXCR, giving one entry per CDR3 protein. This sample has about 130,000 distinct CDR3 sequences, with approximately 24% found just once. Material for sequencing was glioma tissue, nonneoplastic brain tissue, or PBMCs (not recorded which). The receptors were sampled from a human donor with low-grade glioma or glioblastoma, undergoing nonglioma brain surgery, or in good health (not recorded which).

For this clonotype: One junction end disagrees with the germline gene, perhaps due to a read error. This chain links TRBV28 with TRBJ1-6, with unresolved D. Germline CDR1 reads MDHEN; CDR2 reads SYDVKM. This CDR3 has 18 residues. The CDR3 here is CASSLSGGWSSYNTPLHF. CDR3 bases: TGTGCCAGCAGTTTATCGGGAGGATGGAGCTCCTATAATACACCCCTCCACTTT.

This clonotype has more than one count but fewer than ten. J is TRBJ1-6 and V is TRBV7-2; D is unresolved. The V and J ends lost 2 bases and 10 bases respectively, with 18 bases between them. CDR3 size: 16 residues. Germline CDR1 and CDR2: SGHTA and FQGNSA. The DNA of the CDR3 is TGTGCCAGCAGCTTAACCGTTCCGGGATCGGGATCACCCCTCCACTTT. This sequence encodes CASSLTVPGSGSPLHF.

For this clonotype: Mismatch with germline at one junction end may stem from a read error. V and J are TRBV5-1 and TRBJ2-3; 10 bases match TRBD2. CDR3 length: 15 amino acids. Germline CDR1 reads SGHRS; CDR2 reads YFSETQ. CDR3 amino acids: CASSLEGTSVDTQYF. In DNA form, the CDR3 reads TGTGCCAGCAGCTTGGAAGGGACTAGCGTTGATACGCAGTATTTT.

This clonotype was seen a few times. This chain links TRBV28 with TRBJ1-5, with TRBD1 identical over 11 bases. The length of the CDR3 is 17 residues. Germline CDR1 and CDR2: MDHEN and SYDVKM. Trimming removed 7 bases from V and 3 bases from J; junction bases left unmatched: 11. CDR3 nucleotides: TGTGCCAGCACAAACCCCGGGACAGGGGGTTTCAATCAGCCCCAGCATTTT. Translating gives CASTNPGTGGFNQPQHF.

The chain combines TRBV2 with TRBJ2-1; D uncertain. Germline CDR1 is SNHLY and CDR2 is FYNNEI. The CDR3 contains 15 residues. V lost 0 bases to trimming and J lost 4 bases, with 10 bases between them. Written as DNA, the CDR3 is TGTGCCAGCAGTGAAGCCGAGATTATGTACAATGAGCAGTTCTTC. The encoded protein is CASSEAEIMYNEQFF.

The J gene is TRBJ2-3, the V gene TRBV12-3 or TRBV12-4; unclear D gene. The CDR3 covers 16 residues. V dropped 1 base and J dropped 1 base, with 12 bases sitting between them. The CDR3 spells CASSLGAFRGTDTQYF. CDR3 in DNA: TGTGCCAGCAGTTTAGGAGCTTTTAGGGGCACAGATACGCAGTATTTT.

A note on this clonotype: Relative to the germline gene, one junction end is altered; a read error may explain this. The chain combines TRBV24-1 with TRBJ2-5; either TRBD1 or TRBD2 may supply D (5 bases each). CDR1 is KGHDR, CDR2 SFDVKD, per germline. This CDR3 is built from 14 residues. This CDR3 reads CATRDQGWGETQHF. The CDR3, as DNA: TGTGCCACCCGGGACCAGGGATGGGGAGAGACCCAGCACTTC.

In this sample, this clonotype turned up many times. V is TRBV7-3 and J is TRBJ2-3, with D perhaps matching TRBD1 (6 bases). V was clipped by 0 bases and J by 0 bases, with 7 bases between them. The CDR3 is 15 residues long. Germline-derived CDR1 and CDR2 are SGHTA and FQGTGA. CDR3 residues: CASSLTGHSTDTQYF. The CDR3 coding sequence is TGTGCCAGCAGCTTAACGGGACATAGCACAGATACGCAGTATTTT.

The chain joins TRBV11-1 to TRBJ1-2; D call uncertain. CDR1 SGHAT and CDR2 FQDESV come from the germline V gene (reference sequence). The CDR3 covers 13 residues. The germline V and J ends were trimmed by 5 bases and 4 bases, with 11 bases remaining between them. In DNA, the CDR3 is TGTGCCAGCAGCCCGGACGGATTCTATGGCTACACCTTC. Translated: CASSPDGFYGYTF.

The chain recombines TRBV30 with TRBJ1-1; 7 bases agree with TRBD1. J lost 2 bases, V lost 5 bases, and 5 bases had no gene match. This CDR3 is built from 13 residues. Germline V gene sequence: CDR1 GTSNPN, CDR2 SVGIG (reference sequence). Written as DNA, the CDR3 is TGTGCCTGGGCGGGACAGACCAACACTGAAGCTTTCTTT. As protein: CAWAGQTNTEAFF. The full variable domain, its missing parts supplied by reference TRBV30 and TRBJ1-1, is SQTIHQWPATLVQPVGSPLSLECTVEGTSNPNLYWYRQAAGRGLQLLFYSVGIGQISSEVPQNLSASRPQDRQFILSSKKLLLSDSGFYLCAWAGQTNTEAFFGQGTRLTVV.

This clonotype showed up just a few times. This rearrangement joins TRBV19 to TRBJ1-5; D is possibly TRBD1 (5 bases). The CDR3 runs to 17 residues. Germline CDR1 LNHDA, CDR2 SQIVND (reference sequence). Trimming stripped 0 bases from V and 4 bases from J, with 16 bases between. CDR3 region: CASSIDGGERTNQPQHF. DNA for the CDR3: TGTGCCAGTAGTATAGATGGGGGGGAGCGGACAAATCAGCCCCAGCATTTT.

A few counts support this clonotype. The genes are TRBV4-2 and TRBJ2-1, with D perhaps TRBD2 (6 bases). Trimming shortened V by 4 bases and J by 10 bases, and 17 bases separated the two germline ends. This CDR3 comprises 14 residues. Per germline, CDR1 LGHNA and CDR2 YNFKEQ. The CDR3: CASSLPGGVGEQFF. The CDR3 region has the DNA TGTGCCAGCAGCCTCCCGGGCGGGGTTGGGGAGCAGTTCTTC.

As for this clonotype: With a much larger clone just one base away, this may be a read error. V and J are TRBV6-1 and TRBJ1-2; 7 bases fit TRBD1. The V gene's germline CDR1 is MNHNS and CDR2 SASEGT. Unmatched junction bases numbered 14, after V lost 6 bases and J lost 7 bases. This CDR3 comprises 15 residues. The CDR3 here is CASRWKRQGMIGYTF. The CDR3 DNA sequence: TGTGCCAGCAGGTGGAAACGACAGGGAATGATTGGCTACACCTTC.

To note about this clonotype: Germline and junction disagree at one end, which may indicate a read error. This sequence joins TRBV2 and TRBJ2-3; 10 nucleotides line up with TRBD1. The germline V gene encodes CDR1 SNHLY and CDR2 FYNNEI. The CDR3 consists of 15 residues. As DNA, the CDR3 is TGTGCCAGCAGTTCCCATTTGGGGGACAGGGGACCAGCTCATTTT. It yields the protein CASSSHLGDRGPAHF.

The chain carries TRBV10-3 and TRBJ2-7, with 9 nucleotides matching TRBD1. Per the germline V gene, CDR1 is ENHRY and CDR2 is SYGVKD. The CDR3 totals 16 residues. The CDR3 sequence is CAIRSPGQGPNSPLHV. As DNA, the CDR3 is TGTGCCATCAGAAGTCCGGGACAGGGTCCAAATTCACCCCTCCACGTC.

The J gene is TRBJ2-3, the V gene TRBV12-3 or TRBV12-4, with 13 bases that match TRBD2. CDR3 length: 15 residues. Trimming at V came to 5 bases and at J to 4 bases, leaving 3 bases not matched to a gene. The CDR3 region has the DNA TGTGCCAGCAGTGAAGGGACTAGCGGGGCAGATACGCAGTATTTT. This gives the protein CASSEGTSGADTQYF.

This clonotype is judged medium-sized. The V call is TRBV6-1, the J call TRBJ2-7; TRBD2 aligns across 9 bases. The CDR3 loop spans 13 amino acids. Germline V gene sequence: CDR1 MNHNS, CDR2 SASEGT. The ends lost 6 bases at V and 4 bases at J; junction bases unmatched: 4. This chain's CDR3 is CASSGTSTYEQYV. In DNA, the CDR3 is TGTGCCAGCAGCGGGACTAGCACTTACGAGCAGTACGTC.

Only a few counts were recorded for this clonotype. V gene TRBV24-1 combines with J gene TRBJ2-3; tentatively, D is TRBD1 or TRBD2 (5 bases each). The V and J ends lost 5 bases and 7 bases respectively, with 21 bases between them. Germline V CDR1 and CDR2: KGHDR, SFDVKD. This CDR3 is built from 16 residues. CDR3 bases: TGTGCCACCAGTGCTATGGGGGACCTCAAACCGAATACGCAGTATTTT. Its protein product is CATSAMGDLKPNTQYF.

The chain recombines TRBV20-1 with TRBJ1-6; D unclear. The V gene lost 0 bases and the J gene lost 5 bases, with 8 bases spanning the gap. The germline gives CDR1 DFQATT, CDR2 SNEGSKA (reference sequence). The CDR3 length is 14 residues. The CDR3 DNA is TGCAGTGCTAGAGAAACATCCCATAATTCACCCCTCCACTTT. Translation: CSARETSHNSPLHF.

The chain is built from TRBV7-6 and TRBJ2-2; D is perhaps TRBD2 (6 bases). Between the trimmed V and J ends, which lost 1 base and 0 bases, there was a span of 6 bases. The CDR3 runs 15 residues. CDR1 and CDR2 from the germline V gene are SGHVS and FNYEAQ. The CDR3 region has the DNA TGTGCCAGCAGCTTAGGGGACTCGAACACCGGGGAGCTGTTTTTT. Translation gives CASSLGDSNTGELFF.

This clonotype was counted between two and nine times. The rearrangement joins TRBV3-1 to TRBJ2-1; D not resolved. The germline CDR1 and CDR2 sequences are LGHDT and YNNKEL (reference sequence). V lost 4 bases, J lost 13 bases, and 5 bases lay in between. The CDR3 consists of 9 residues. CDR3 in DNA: TGTGCCAGCAGCCCACCTCAGTTCTTC. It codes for CASSPPQFF.

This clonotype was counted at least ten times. The CDR3 DNA reads TGCAGTGCTACTGGTTTGGGGGCGAACACTGAAGCTTTCTTT. It is translated as CSATGLGANTEAFF. The chain carries TRBV20-1 and TRBJ1-1, with D possibly matching TRBD1 (6 bases). From germline, CDR1 is DFQATT and CDR2 SNEGSKA (reference sequence). Trimming took 4 bases from V and 1 from J, leaving 13 bases between them. The CDR3 consists of 14 residues.

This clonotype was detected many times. The CDR3 reads CASSHPGQGNTEAFF. As DNA, the CDR3 is TGTGCCAGCAGTCATCCGGGACAGGGTAACACTGAAGCTTTCTTT. The rearrangement uses TRBV28 and TRBJ1-1, with 9 bases aligning to TRBD1. There are 15 residues in the CDR3. The V and J ends lost 5 bases and 2 bases, in that order; junction bases with no gene match: 6. Germline-derived CDR1 and CDR2 are MDHEN and SYDVKM.

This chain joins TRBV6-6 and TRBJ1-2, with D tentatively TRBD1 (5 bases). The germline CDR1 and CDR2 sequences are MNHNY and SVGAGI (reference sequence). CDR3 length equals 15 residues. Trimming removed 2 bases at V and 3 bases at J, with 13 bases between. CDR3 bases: TGTGCCAGCAGTTACCAGGGCGGCAGTGACTATGGCTACACCTTC. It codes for CASSYQGGSDYGYTF.

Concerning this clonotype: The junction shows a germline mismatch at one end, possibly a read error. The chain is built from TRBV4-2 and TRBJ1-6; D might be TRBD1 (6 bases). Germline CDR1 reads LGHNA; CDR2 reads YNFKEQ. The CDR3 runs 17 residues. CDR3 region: CASSQEGQTSYDSPLHF. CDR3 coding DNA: TGTGCCAGCAGCCAAGAAGGACAGACCTCCTATGATTCACCCCTCCACTTT.

The CDR3: CSARDWTRDEQFF. The CDR3 DNA reads as TGCAGTGCTAGAGATTGGACTAGGGATGAGCAGTTCTTC. The chain employs TRBV20-1 and TRBJ2-1; TRBD2 matches 7 bases. The J segment lost 8 bases and the V segment lost 0 bases, leaving 4 bases of the junction unmatched. The CDR3 is made up of 13 amino acids. In germline, CDR1 is DFQATT, CDR2 SNEGSKA (reference sequence).

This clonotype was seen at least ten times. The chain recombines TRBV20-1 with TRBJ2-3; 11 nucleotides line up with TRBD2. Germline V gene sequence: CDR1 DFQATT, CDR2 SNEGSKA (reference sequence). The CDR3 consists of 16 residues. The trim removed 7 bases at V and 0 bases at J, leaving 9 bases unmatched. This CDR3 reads CSGWASGGTSTDTQYF. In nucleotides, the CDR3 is TGCAGTGGGTGGGCTAGCGGGGGGACTAGCACAGATACGCAGTATTTT.